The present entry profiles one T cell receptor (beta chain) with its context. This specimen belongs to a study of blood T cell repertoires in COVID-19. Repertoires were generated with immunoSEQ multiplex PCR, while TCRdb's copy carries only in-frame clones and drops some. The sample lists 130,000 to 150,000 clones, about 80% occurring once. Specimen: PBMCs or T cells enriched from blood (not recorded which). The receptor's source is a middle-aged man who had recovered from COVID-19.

Here the CDR3 reads CASSRGGNEQFF. Here the CDR3 DNA reads TGTGCCAGCAGCCGGGGGGGCAATGAGCAGTTCTTC. This rearrangement joins TRBV6-4 to TRBJ2-1; 8 bases agree with TRBD2. The V segment lost 6 bases and the J segment 6 bases; nucleotides outside the gene matches: 1. The CDR3 runs to 12 residues. Germline CDR1 reads MRHNA; CDR2 reads SNTAGT.